What follows are 22 T cell receptor beta chains derived from one specimen sequenced in a study of CD8 T cells in ankylosing spondylitis. Study-level results: What seemed typical of ankylosing spondylitis blood was a TCR beta motif built from several highly homologous variants.

The antigens these receptors bind are not known. TCRdb used MiXCR to reprocess the 5' RACE reads, holding one entry per CDR3 protein. The sample carries 300,000 to 400,000 distinct CDR3 sequences, under 25% recorded once. The specimen was blood, either unsorted or a sorted T cell fraction (not recorded which). These TCRs come from a male donor with ankylosing spondylitis.

The chain uses TRBV3-1 and TRBJ1-6, with a weak D call TRBD1 (5 bases). V lost 4 bases, J lost 5 bases, and 12 bases lay in between. Germline V gene sequence: CDR1 LGHDT, CDR2 YNNKEL (reference sequence). The CDR3 contains 15 residues. The CDR3 sequence: CASSPPGLNNSPLHF. The CDR3 DNA sequence: TGTGCCAGCAGCCCACCGGGACTCAATAATTCACCCCTCCACTTT.

This clonotype was seen only a few times. V usage is TRBV25-1 and J usage is TRBJ2-3; D may be TRBD2 (6 bases). The V end was cut by 7 bases, the J end by 0 bases, with 23 bases between. Germline V gene lookup returns CDR1 MGHDK and CDR2 SYGVNS. The CDR3 is made up of 18 amino acids. Written as DNA, the CDR3 is TGTGCCAGCACCCACTTTGCGGGAAATCCGACTAGCACAGATACGCAGTATTTT. This sequence encodes CASTHFAGNPTSTDTQYF.

This chain links TRBV3-1 with TRBJ2-3; 9 bases agree with TRBD1. The junction had 9 bases not matched to a gene; V was cut back by 4 bases and J by 4 bases. Germline CDR1 LGHDT, CDR2 YNNKEL (reference sequence). This CDR3 has 16 amino acids. In DNA form, the CDR3 reads TGTGCCAGCAGCCCCCAGGCGGGACAGGGCCCAGATACGCAGTATTTT. This encodes CASSPQAGQGPDTQYF.

This chain connects TRBV29-1 to TRBJ1-2; no reliable D call. V lost 3 bases and J lost 2, with 19 bases in between. CDR1 is SQVTM, CDR2 ANQGSEA, per germline. The CDR3 sequence is 16 residues long. This CDR3 reads CSVEGGQAPSNYGYTF. The CDR3 nucleotides read TGCAGCGTTGAGGGCGGCCAGGCCCCTTCCAACTATGGCTACACCTTC.

A note on this clonotype: A much larger clone is a single base away; this may be a read error. This sequence joins TRBV29-1 and TRBJ2-1; D may be TRBD2 (6 bases). The CDR3 consists of 13 residues. V dropped 5 bases and J dropped 8 bases, with 16 bases sitting between them. Germline CDR1 SQVTM, CDR2 ANQGSEA. The CDR3 reads CSVRAGRHDEQFF. CDR3 coding DNA: TGCAGCGTTCGGGCGGGACGCCACGATGAGCAGTTCTTC.

This clonotype has at least ten counts. CDR3 sequence: CSVGFLGAGTGQQYF. The DNA of the CDR3 is TGCAGCGTTGGGTTTCTCGGGGCAGGAACGGGGCAGCAGTACTTC. The rearrangement links TRBV29-1 to TRBJ2-7, with D possibly called TRBD1 or TRBD2 (5 bases each). V gave up 4 bases and J gave up 8 bases, with 24 bases separating them. The germline gives CDR1 SQVTM, CDR2 ANQGSEA. The CDR3 has 15 amino acids.

The chain carries TRBV20-1 and TRBJ2-1, with 12 bases lining up with TRBD2. Germline V gene lookup returns CDR1 DFQATT and CDR2 SNEGSKA (reference sequence). The CDR3 extends over 15 amino acids. The CDR3 DNA is TGCAGCGCCACGAAGACTAGCGGGAGTGGGAATGAGCAGTTCTTC. Its protein product is CSATKTSGSGNEQFF.

The chain uses TRBV29-1 and TRBJ1-3; no reliable D call. The CDR3 contains 11 residues. Germline-derived CDR1 and CDR2 are SQVTM and ANQGSEA. V was shortened by 4 bases and J by 3 bases, with 4 bases between the two germline ends. Written as DNA, the CDR3 is TGCAGCGTTGCTCGTGGAAACACCATATATTTT. Protein product: CSVARGNTIYF.

This clonotype has only a few counts. This chain links TRBV27 with TRBJ2-5; 8 bases map to TRBD1. The CDR3 totals 15 residues. Germline V lookup: CDR1 MNHEY, CDR2 SMNVEV (reference sequence). J lost 7 bases, V lost 6 bases, and 13 bases had no gene match. In DNA form, the CDR3 reads TGTGCCAGCAGCGACGACAGGGGAGGATTTGGGACCCAGTACTTC. Protein sequence: CASSDDRGGFGTQYF.

This chain connects TRBV5-5 to TRBJ1-4; 12 positions agree with TRBD1. The CDR3 spans 18 residues. J gave up 0 bases and V 3 bases, and 6 bases lay outside the gene matches. Looked up from germline, CDR1 is SGHKS and CDR2 is YYEKEE (reference sequence). In nucleotides, the CDR3 is TGTGCCAGCAGCTGGGACAGGGGGCCCTCGTCAACTAATGAAAAACTGTTTTTT. It translates to CASSWDRGPSSTNEKLFF.

This clonotype was counted only a few times. The rearrangement links TRBV25-1 to TRBJ2-7, with a possible D match to TRBD2 (6 bases). The CDR3 is made up of 15 amino acids. V was trimmed by 4 bases and J by 1 base, leaving 14 bases between them. Germline-derived CDR1 and CDR2 are MGHDK and SYGVNS. The CDR3 DNA is TGTGCCAGCAGTGGAGTTACGGGAGCGTCCTACGAGCAGTACTTC. Translation: CASSGVTGASYEQYF.

This clonotype was counted a few times. The chain combines TRBV4-1 with TRBJ1-2, with TRBD1 identical over 8 bases. The CDR3 has 16 amino acids. Losses at the gene ends were 1 base for V and 6 bases for J; bases not matched to a gene: 10. Germline V gene lookup returns CDR1 MGHRA and CDR2 YSYEKL. The CDR3: CASSQGPRTGKHGYTF. The CDR3, as DNA: TGCGCCAGCAGCCAAGGCCCTCGGACAGGGAAGCATGGCTACACCTTC.

This clonotype was observed a handful of times. The genes are TRBV7-2 and TRBJ1-2; possibly TRBD1 for D (5 bases). CDR1 and CDR2 (germline): SGHTA, FQGNSA. With 5 bases removed from V and 2 bases from J, the gap between germline ends came to 15 bases. The CDR3 consists of 15 residues. The chain's CDR3 is CASSPTDNRNYGYTF. CDR3 in DNA: TGTGCCAGCAGCCCAACGGACAATAGGAACTATGGCTACACCTTC.

The rearrangement links TRBV6-5 to TRBJ2-3; either TRBD1 or TRBD2 may fit D (5 bases each). Trimming left V 5 bases short and J 5 bases short, with 8 bases between. Germline V CDR1 and CDR2: MNHEY, SVGAGI. The CDR3 runs 12 residues. The CDR3 is CASSRDGDTQYF. CDR3 coding DNA: TGTGCCAGCAGTCGGGACGGAGATACGCAGTATTTT.

This clonotype was seen a handful of times. The chain uses TRBV12-3 or TRBV12-4 and TRBJ1-3; no firm D call. The V end lost 5 bases, the J end lost 0 bases, and 8 bases lay between the germline ends. The CDR3 contains 14 residues. Written as DNA, the CDR3 is TGTGCCAGCAGTCGAGAGTCCTCTGGAAACACCATATATTTT. Amino acid sequence: CASSRESSGNTIYF.

This rearrangement joins TRBV3-1 to TRBJ2-7; 9 bases are shared with TRBD1. The V gene end was trimmed by 8 bases and the J gene end by 2 bases; junction bases not matched to a gene: 7. The CDR3 contains 14 residues. Germline V gene data show CDR1 as LGHDT and CDR2 as YNNKEL (reference sequence). CDR3 nucleotides: TGTGCCAGCGCTACCGGGACAGGGACCTACGAGCAGTACTTC. This sequence encodes CASATGTGTYEQYF.

This clonotype has ten or more counts. This chain links TRBV14 with TRBJ2-7; D is unclear. V shed 4 bases and J shed 1 base, with 2 bases lying between them. Germline loops: CDR1 SGHDN, CDR2 FVKESK. This CDR3 region has 11 residues. CDR3 nucleotide sequence: TGTGCCAGCAGCCGTTCCTACGAGCAGTACTTC. It translates to CASSRSYEQYF.

This clonotype was counted a few times. J is TRBJ2-1 and V is TRBV20-1, with TRBD2 matching over 12 bases. Trimming removed 5 bases from V and 2 bases from J; junction bases left unmatched: 4. The CDR3 runs 15 residues. Germline V gene lookup returns CDR1 DFQATT and CDR2 SNEGSKA (reference sequence). The CDR3 bases are TGCAGTGCTGTAAGACTAGCGGGAGCCTACAATGAGCAGTTCTTC. Its protein is CSAVRLAGAYNEQFF.

This clonotype was found a few times. The genes are TRBV5-6 and TRBJ2-7, with D unresolved. Germline V gene sequence: CDR1 SGHDT, CDR2 YYEEEE. V was cut by 2 bases and J by 5 bases, with 11 bases left in between. The CDR3 extends over 13 amino acids. CDR3 sequence: CASSLGRSDEQYF. The CDR3 bases are TGTGCCAGCAGCTTAGGTAGGTCGGACGAGCAGTACTTC.

This clonotype was observed a few times. The chain links TRBV20-1 to TRBJ1-3; no clear D gene. V lost 5 bases, J lost 0 bases, and 8 bases lay in between. CDR3 size: 13 residues. The germline gives CDR1 DFQATT, CDR2 SNEGSKA (reference sequence). The CDR3, as DNA: TGCAGTGCTGTTGGTACCTCTGGAAACACCATATATTTT. It codes for CSAVGTSGNTIYF.

This sequence joins TRBV20-1 and TRBJ2-7; 9 bases map to TRBD2. J was trimmed by 1 base and V by 5 bases; bases with no gene match: 9. Germline V gene sequence: CDR1 DFQATT, CDR2 SNEGSKA (reference sequence). The CDR3 length is 15 residues. DNA of the CDR3: TGCAGTGCTCTCCCGACTAGCGGTTCTTCCTACGAGCAGTACTTC. Translating gives CSALPTSGSSYEQYF.

This clonotype turned up a few times. The gene calls are TRBV20-1 and TRBJ2-7; weak D call: TRBD1 (5 bases). Germline assignment: CDR1 DFQATT and CDR2 SNEGSKA (reference sequence). Trimming stripped 5 bases from V and 4 bases from J, with 12 bases between. This CDR3 is 12 amino acids long. The DNA for the CDR3 is TGCAGTGCTTCCCCCACAGGTTACGAGCAGTACTTC. Its translation: CSASPTGYEQYF.